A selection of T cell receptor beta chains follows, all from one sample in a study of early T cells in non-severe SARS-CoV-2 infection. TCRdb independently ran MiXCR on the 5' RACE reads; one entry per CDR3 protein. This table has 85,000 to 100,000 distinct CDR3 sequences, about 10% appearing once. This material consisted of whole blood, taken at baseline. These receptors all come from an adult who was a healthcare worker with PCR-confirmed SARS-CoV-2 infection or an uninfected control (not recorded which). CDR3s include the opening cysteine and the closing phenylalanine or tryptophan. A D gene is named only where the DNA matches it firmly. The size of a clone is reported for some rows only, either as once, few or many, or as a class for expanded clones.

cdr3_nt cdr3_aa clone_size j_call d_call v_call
TGTGCCACCCGAGGAGGGGGTGGTTTGTACGAGCAGTACTTC CATRGGGGLYEQYF - TRBJ2-7 - TRBV7-2
TGTGCCAGCAGTGGCGAGCTTCGAGGCACCGGGGAGCTGTTTTTT CASSGELRGTGELFF - TRBJ2-2 - TRBV2
TGTGCCAGCAGCCGATTCCTCCCGGAGGGGAGGGATGAAAAACTGTTTTTT CASSRFLPEGRDEKLFF few TRBJ1-4 - TRBV14
TGTGCCAGCAGGAGCCAGGGGGACACTGAAGCTTTCTTT CASRSQGDTEAFF many TRBJ1-1 TRBD1 TRBV6-1
TGTGCCTGGAGAGACCGAGACTCCTACGAGCAGTACTTC CAWRDRDSYEQYF - TRBJ2-7 - TRBV30
TGTGCCAGCAGCCCCGGGACAGTCTACGAGCAGTACTTC CASSPGTVYEQYF many TRBJ2-7 TRBD1 TRBV6-1
TGTGCCAGCAGCCGCCCTCGCCTGACAGCTAGCTCCTACAATGAGCAGTTCTTC CASSRPRLTASSYNEQFF - TRBJ2-1 - TRBV7-6
TGTGCCAGCAGCGGTCTCTTAAGCTACACCTTC CASSGLLSYTF few TRBJ1-2 - TRBV6-1
TGTGCCAGCAGCTCGGGACAGGCATCTAGCACAGATACGCAGTATTTT CASSSGQASSTDTQYF many TRBJ2-3 TRBD1 TRBV7-9
TGTGCCAGCAGTGGGCAGACAGGAGGCTACGAGCAGTACTTC CASSGQTGGYEQYF - TRBJ2-7 - TRBV28
TGTGCCAGCAGCCGATTTACAGAGGGTACGCAGTATTTT CASSRFTEGTQYF few TRBJ2-3 - TRBV7-3
TGCAGTGCTAGATCCCCGGGACAGGGATTTGGTGACGAGCAGTACTTC CSARSPGQGFGDEQYF - TRBJ2-7 TRBD1 TRBV20-1
TGCAGTGCTAGGGGGGGACAGCTAAATTCACCCCTCCACTTT CSARGGQLNSPLHF many TRBJ1-6 TRBD1 TRBV20-1
TGTGCCAGCAGTCCCGGGAGAACCTACGAGCAGTACTTC CASSPGRTYEQYF few TRBJ2-7 - TRBV12-3/TRBV12-4
TGTGCCAGCAGCCATAGTCACAGGGGTGTTAATGAGCAGTTCTTC CASSHSHRGVNEQFF many TRBJ2-1 TRBD1 TRBV11-2
TGTGCCAGCAGCTCACTATTGGGGGATAGCAATCAGCCCCAGCATTTT CASSSLLGDSNQPQHF few TRBJ1-5 - TRBV27